This T cell receptor beta chain was sequenced for a study of T cells in Graves' hyperthyroidism and ophthalmopathy. General study points: Patients with ophthalmopathy were separated from those with stable hyperthyroidism by a 13 V-J model. Blood held most thyroid clonotypes expanded above 0.001 frequency.

Subjects aged 18 to 65 presented with newly diagnosed hyperthyroidism of less than 2 months' duration. From RNA transcripts, TCR beta CDR3 regions were amplified. With the HTBI primer set, the TCR CDR3 went through a first round of RT-PCR. TCRdb ran MiXCR on the multiplex PCR reads and lists one entry per CDR3 protein. The sample has 300,000 to 450,000 distinct CDR3 sequences, roughly 25% seen once. This CDR3 spans 16 amino acids. With V trimmed by 3 bases and J by 5 bases, 8 bases remained unmatched. Germline V gene sequence: CDR1 SGHRS, CDR2 YFSETQ. Notes on this clonotype: Antigen specificity is unknown.

The chain is built from TRBV5-1 and TRBJ2-1; 10 bases map to TRBD2. The sequenced sample was blood. The receptor was derived from a man in his fifties or sixties with Graves' hyperthyroidism. The chain's CDR3 is CASSSRAGGPDNEQFF. The CDR3 coding sequence is TGCGCCAGCAGCTCGAGAGCGGGAGGGCCCGACAATGAGCAGTTCTTC.